These T cell receptor beta chains were read from a single sample in a study of blood T cell repertoires in COVID-19. Assay: immunoSEQ multiplex PCR; the TCRdb copy retains only in-frame clones and omits some. The sample records about 220,000 clones, roughly 85% being singletons. Source material: PBMCs or T cells enriched from blood (not recorded which). The source of these receptors is a woman between 40 and 50 years old who had been exposed to COVID-19. Each CDR3 is given with its conserved first and last residue. A D gene is named only where the DNA matches it firmly. Not all rows give a size; the values are once, few, many and, for expanded clones, a class.

j_call d_call v_call clone_size cdr3_nt cdr3_aa
TRBJ1-1 TRBD1 TRBV28 once TGTGCCAGCAGCCTCGGACAGGCCCCTGAAGCTTTCTTT CASSLGQAPEAFF
TRBJ1-2 - TRBV5-6 - TGTGCCAGCAGCGGGGGGAAGGGCGGCTACACCTTC CASSGGKGGYTF
TRBJ1-2 - TRBV13 - TGTGCCAGCAGCTCCCAGTTCCATGGCTACACCTTC CASSSQFHGYTF
TRBJ1-2 - TRBV18 - TGTGCCAGCTCACCAACCACAGGGCAGGGCTATGGCTACACCTTC CASSPTTGQGYGYTF
TRBJ2-7 TRBD1 TRBV5-5 - TGTGCCAGCAGCCCGGACCCAGGGGGCGTTTGGCAGTACTTC CASSPDPGGVWQYF
TRBJ1-4 - TRBV19 - TGTGCCAGTAATCCCGGACAAAATAATGAAAAACTGTTTTTT CASNPGQNNEKLFF
TRBJ1-5 - TRBV12-3/TRBV12-4 once TGTGCCAGCAGAAAGGCAGGGTCTCAGCCCCAGCATTTT CASRKAGSQPQHF
TRBJ2-7 TRBD1 TRBV5-1 - TGCGCCAGCAGCATTATACCGGGGACAGGGGCCTACGAGCAGTACTTC CASSIIPGTGAYEQYF
TRBJ2-7 TRBD1 TRBV5-8 - TGTGCCAGCAGCTTTGAGGGGACAGGGTCCTACGAGCAGTACTTC CASSFEGTGSYEQYF
TRBJ2-5 - TRBV6-2/TRBV6-3 - TGTGCCAGCAGCATGCAGGGGACCCAAGAGACCCAGTACTTC CASSMQGTQETQYF
TRBJ2-7 - TRBV11-2 - TGTGCCAGCAGCTTAGATCACGGGACACCGAGCTCCTACGAGCAGTACTTC CASSLDHGTPSSYEQYF
TRBJ2-5 TRBD2 TRBV5-1 - TGCGCCAGCAGCTTGGGACTAGCGGGGGGCCCAGGGGAGACCCAGTACTTC CASSLGLAGGPGETQYF
TRBJ1-2 - TRBV3-1/TRBV3-2 few TGTGCCAGCAGCCAAGGGGGGCCCTATGGCTACACCTTC CASSQGGPYGYTF
TRBJ2-2 TRBD1 TRBV27 - TGTGCCAGCAGTTTACTGGGACAGGGGGCACCGAACACCGGGGAGCTGTTTTTT CASSLLGQGAPNTGELFF
TRBJ2-2 TRBD2 TRBV6-5 - TGTGCCAGCAGAAGGACTAGCGGGACCGGGGAGCTGTTTTTT CASRRTSGTGELFF
TRBJ1-2 TRBD1 TRBV19 - TGTGCCAGTAGTCTTCGGACAGGGGGACGTTATGGCTACACCTTC CASSLRTGGRYGYTF
TRBJ1-1 TRBD1 TRBV28 few TGTGCCAGCAGTAGCCACAGGGGGAAGGGGGGAGCTTTCTTT CASSSHRGKGGAFF
TRBJ2-1 - TRBV19 - TGTGCCAGTAGTGTAGCGGTGAGCTCCTACAATGAGCAGTTCTTC CASSVAVSSYNEQFF
TRBJ1-6 TRBD1 TRBV2 - TGTGCCAGCAACCGACAGGGGCGCTCCTATAATTCACCCCTCCACTTT CASNRQGRSYNSPLHF
TRBJ2-7 - TRBV29-1 - TGCAGCGGGTGGGCAGAAAGCTCCTACGAGCAGTACTTC CSGWAESSYEQYF
TRBJ2-6 TRBD1 TRBV6-6 - TGTGCCAGCAGCCGAACTGAGGGACAGGGCCTCTCTGGGGCCAACGTCCTGACTTTC CASSRTEGQGLSGANVLTF
TRBJ2-7 - TRBV6-5 - TGTGCCAGCAGTTACTCTGACTCGGGCTCCTACGAGCAGTACTTC CASSYSDSGSYEQYF
TRBJ2-7 TRBD1 TRBV27 once TGTGCCAGCAGTTTAGGGGACAGTACCTACGAGCAGTACTTC CASSLGDSTYEQYF
TRBJ1-4 TRBD1 TRBV7-9 - TGTGCCAGCAGCTTGGGAGGACAGGGGCGTGAAAAACTGTTTTTT CASSLGGQGREKLFF
TRBJ2-5 - TRBV25-1 - TGTGCCAGCAGTGGCCGGTCCGGCGGGACCCAGTACTTC CASSGRSGGTQYF
TRBJ1-1 TRBD1 TRBV19 - TGTGCCAGTAGGGGACAGGGGGCGCGAGGCACTGAAGCTTTCTTT CASRGQGARGTEAFF
TRBJ2-3 - TRBV5-1 - TGCGCCAGCAGCTTGGGGGGGAGGATGGCGACAGATACGCAGTATTTT CASSLGGRMATDTQYF
TRBJ1-1 TRBD1 TRBV4-2 - TGTGCCAGCAGCCAAGAGAGACAGGGGCTTCCGAACACTGAAGCTTTCTTT CASSQERQGLPNTEAFF
TRBJ2-7 - TRBV21-1 - TGTGCCAGCAGCAGAGGACAGGGACTCTTC CASSRGQGLF
TRBJ2-3 - TRBV6-5 - TGTGCCAGCAGCCCCGCGAGGGAGCCTCCAGATACGCAGTATTTT CASSPAREPPDTQYF
TRBJ2-7 - TRBV19 - TGTGCCAGTAGCCTCGGGGGGCAAAACGAGCAGTACTTC CASSLGGQNEQYF
TRBJ2-1 TRBD2 TRBV24-1 - TGTGCCACCAGTGACCGGACTAGCGGGGGGCTCTCCTACAATGAGCAGTTCTTC CATSDRTSGGLSYNEQFF
TRBJ1-6 - TRBV19 - TGTGCCACACAGGTTTCTGATTCACCCCTCCACTTT CATQVSDSPLHF
TRBJ1-2 - TRBV30 - TGTGCCTGGACACAGAACTATGGCTACACCTTC CAWTQNYGYTF
TRBJ1-1 - TRBV16 - TGTGCCAGCAGTTTTCGGGACACTGAAGCTTTCTTT CASSFRDTEAFF
TRBJ1-1 - TRBV11-3 - TGTGCCAGCAGCTTGGACAGCAGCAACATGAACACTGAAGCTTTCTTT CASSLDSSNMNTEAFF
TRBJ1-4 TRBD1 TRBV7-2 once TGTGCCAGCAGCTTACAGGGGGCTGAAAAACTGTTTTTT CASSLQGAEKLFF
TRBJ2-3 TRBD1 TRBV6-2/TRBV6-3 - TGTGCCAGCAGTTACGGACAGGGGGCGCCTCCAGATACGCAGTATTTT CASSYGQGAPPDTQYF
TRBJ1-2 TRBD1 TRBV19 - TGTGCCAGTAGTACTCGGACAGGGGGTACGACGAATTATGGCTACACCTTC CASSTRTGGTTNYGYTF
TRBJ2-7 TRBD2 TRBV7-2 once TGTGCCAGCAGCTATCGACTAGCGGGGGGTAGGTACGAGCAGTACTTC CASSYRLAGGRYEQYF
TRBJ1-2 - TRBV12-5 - TGTGCTAGTGGCCCGACAGAAGTATATGGCTACACCTTC CASGPTEVYGYTF
TRBJ2-5 TRBD2 TRBV3-1/TRBV3-2 - TGTGCCAGCAGACGCGGGGGCCAAGAGACCCAGTACTTC CASRRGGQETQYF
TRBJ1-5 - TRBV19 - TGTGCCAGTAGCCTACAGGGAAGCAATCAGCCCCAGCATTTT CASSLQGSNQPQHF
TRBJ2-2 TRBD1 TRBV4-3 - TGCGCCAGCAGCCGGGACAGGGCAGGCACCGGGGAGCTGTTTTTT CASSRDRAGTGELFF
TRBJ2-7 TRBD2 TRBV7-2 - TGTGCCAGCAGCTTATTAGCGGGGGGGGACGAGCAGTACTTC CASSLLAGGDEQYF
TRBJ1-4 - TRBV7-6 - TGTGCCAGCAGCTTAATGGCCGGGGGGGGAAATGAAAAACTGTTTTTT CASSLMAGGGNEKLFF
TRBJ2-3 TRBD2 TRBV5-1 - TGCGCCAGCAGCTTCGGCGGGGGGGCTACAGATACGCAGTATTTT CASSFGGGATDTQYF
TRBJ1-1 TRBD1 TRBV7-8 - TGTGCCAGCAGTCTTCTCCCGGGACAGTGGGACACTGAAGCTTTCTTT CASSLLPGQWDTEAFF
TRBJ2-7 - TRBV12-1 - TGTGCCAGCAGCTTTGATCTCCCCCGGTCAATTCATTACGAGCAGTACTTC CASSFDLPRSIHYEQYF
TRBJ1-4 - TRBV30 - TGTGCCTGGATTGATGAGATTAATGAAAAACTGTTTTTT CAWIDEINEKLFF
TRBJ2-3 - TRBV9 - TGTGCCAGCTCGGCGGGACTCAGCACAGATACGCAGTATTTT CASSAGLSTDTQYF
TRBJ1-1 TRBD1 TRBV7-9 - TGTGCCAGCAGCCTTACAGGGGATACTGAAGCTTTCTTT CASSLTGDTEAFF
TRBJ2-5 - TRBV7-2 once TGTGCCAGCAGCTTAGGACTAGATTGGAAGACCCAGTACTTC CASSLGLDWKTQYF
TRBJ1-2 TRBD1 TRBV5-4 - TGTGCCAGCAGCGTGGCAGGGGGGAACTATGGCTACACCTTC CASSVAGGNYGYTF
TRBJ2-3 - TRBV24-1 - TGTGCCACCAGTGATTATCGGTATACGCAGTATTTT CATSDYRYTQYF
TRBJ2-2 TRBD2 TRBV9 once TGTGCCAGCAGCGTAAACCCCGGGGGTAGCGGGGGGTCTTACACCGGGGAGCTGTTTTTT CASSVNPGGSGGSYTGELFF
TRBJ1-1 TRBD1 TRBV13 - TGTGCCAGCAGACACAGGGGGGCAGGGGGTTTCAGGCACACTGAAGCTTTCTTT CASRHRGAGGFRHTEAFF
TRBJ1-2 TRBD1 TRBV3-1/TRBV3-2 - TGTGCCAGCAGCCAAGCGTTGGGACAGCAAAAAGGCTACACCTTC CASSQALGQQKGYTF
TRBJ2-1 TRBD1 TRBV11-1 - TGTGCCAGCAGCTTGACAGGGTGGGATGAGCAGTTCTTC CASSLTGWDEQFF